The clone carrying this T cell receptor (beta chain) was recorded once. Generated by immunoSEQ multiplex PCR, the TCRdb table keeps only in-frame clones and is missing some. The sample gives roughly 25,000 clones, about 82% of which show up once; less than 5.5% is in the top ten. The CDR3 spans 14 residues. The germline V and J ends were trimmed by 4 bases and 1 base, with 10 bases remaining between them. CDR1 and CDR2 (germline): MNHNS, SASEGT. The data originate from a study of ipilimumab plus nivolumab after autologous stem cell transplantation. Patients got ipilimumab 1 mg/kg beginning 14 to 28 days post-transplant.

The clonotype comes from a male donor with diffuse large B-cell lymphoma. The specimen comprised PBMCs, sampled in a trial of ipilimumab plus nivolumab as post-transplant consolidation. The chain links TRBV6-1 to TRBJ1-1; D unclear. CDR3 bases: TGTGCCAGCAGTGTGTATAGGACGAACACTGAAGCTTTCTTT. The encoded protein is CASSVYRTNTEAFF.